The source of this T cell receptor (beta chain) is a study of blood T cell repertoires in COVID-19 (TCRdb year 2020). Background for the entire study: Samples covering the acute and convalescent phases of COVID-19 were provided by collaborators in the United States, Italy and Spain. Where HLA class I and class II types were available, the types were taken from metadata supplied by the sample provider, not from assay-based typing. Deeply sampled blood TCRbeta repertoires from subjects exposed to, actively infected with, or recovered from COVID-19 were included in the dataset. The repertoires were made available in a free public database intended to serve as a resource for research on the immune response to SARS-CoV-2. The sample metadata nearly always contained a de-identified subject ID, COVID-19 status, age in years and sex. The material from the prospective study consisted of cDNA or gDNA derived from T cells, B-cell-depleted T cells, or PBMCs. Samples were obtained from the ongoing ImmuneRACE study (first 160 participants) and from over a thousand subjects provided by 6 global collaborators. Points the paper makes about the study in general: How much clinical and demographic metadata was included differed by source and by participant, and the metadata was provided uncurated.

Points on this clone: It has no known antigen specificity. Base qualities were left out, and no much larger clone turns up one base away.

The immunoSEQ Assay, a bias-controlled multiplex PCR, was used to amplify TCRbeta CDR3 regions from genomic DNA. On the study's bioinformatics: The number of nucleated cells in each sample was estimated from the amplification of reference gene primers within the assay. To quantify the absolute abundance of each unique TCRbeta CDR3 rearrangement, sequence reads were collapsed and filtered. For each sample, productive Simpson clonality was calculated as the square root of Simpson's diversity index across productive rearrangements. As stored in TCRdb, this immuneACCESS dataset retains in-frame rearrangements with V and J assigned. A fraction of the clones does not appear; measured against another copy, unresolved V genes explain less than half of the discrepancy, and the remainder lacks a known reason. D and trimming come from the DNA, and the V and J calls and clone size come from that table. The table for this sample lists about 160,000 clones; 81% of them were counted only once. About 6% of the sample is held by the ten biggest clonotypes.

In the prospective study, participants were about 18 to 90 years old, resided in fewer than 25 geographic areas of the United States, and were enrolled through a virtual design. Cohort assignment in the prospective study relied on participant-reported clinical history from a screening survey and a study questionnaire. In the prospective study, mobile phlebotomists collected whole blood, serum and a nasopharyngeal or oropharyngeal swab from each participant. Participants in the prospective study had the option to provide additional blood draws and questionnaires over an approximately 2-month period. Blood samples from the prospective study were shipped frozen or at room temperature prior to DNA extraction. The TCR comes from a woman between 40 and 50 years old with acute COVID-19. Input material: PBMCs or T cells enriched from blood (not recorded which).

The nucleotides are TGTGCCAGCAGCGGACCCAGGGGCGAGCCCCAGCATTTT. Translated, this is CASSGPRGEPQHF. The chain is assembled from TRBV9 and TRBJ1-5; a weak D assignment points to TRBD1 (6 bases agree). There are 13 amino acids in the CDR3, from cysteine to phenylalanine inclusive. Only CDR3 DNA is held: 39 bases, read in frame from base 1. V and J lose 3 bases and 8 bases, and a span of 12 bases separates them. From a lookup of the germline V gene, CDR1 and CDR2 are SGDLS and YYNGEE.